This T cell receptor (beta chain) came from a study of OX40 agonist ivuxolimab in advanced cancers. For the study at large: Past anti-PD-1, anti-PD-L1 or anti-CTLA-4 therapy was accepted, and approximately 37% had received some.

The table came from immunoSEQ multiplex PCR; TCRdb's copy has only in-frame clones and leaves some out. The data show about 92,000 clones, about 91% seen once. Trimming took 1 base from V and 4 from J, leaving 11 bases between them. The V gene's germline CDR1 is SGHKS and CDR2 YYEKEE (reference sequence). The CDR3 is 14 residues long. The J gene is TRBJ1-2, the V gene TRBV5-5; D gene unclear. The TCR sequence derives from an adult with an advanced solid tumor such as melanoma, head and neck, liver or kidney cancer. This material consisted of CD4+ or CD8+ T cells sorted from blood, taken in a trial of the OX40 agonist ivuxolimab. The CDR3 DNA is TGTGCCAGCAGCTTGAGCGGGATCCCCTATGGCTACACCTTC. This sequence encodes CASSLSGIPYGYTF.